This paragraph reports one T cell receptor beta chain. The data originate from a study of blood T cell repertoires in COVID-19. Study context: The United States, Italy and Spain were the sources of the acute and convalescent COVID-19 samples. The cDNA or gDNA used as material had been derived from T cells, B-cell-depleted T cells, or PBMCs.

Germline V gene lookup returns CDR1 LGHNA and CDR2 YNFKEQ. Trimming removed 1 base at V and 5 bases at J, with 9 bases between. The CDR3 consists of 14 residues. In the original analysis: Amplification of reference gene primers provided the estimated nucleated cell counts. The method was immunoSEQ multiplex PCR; TCRdb's version includes in-frame clones alone and lacks a portion of them. The DNA gave D and trimming, while V, J and clone size come from that table. Here the sample spans 200,000 to 300,000 clones, about 91% being singletons. In assigning cohorts, the study relied on participant-reported clinical history.

The TCR sequence derives from a woman in her 40s with acute COVID-19. This sequence joins TRBV4-2 and TRBJ2-1, with D maybe TRBD2 (6 bases). Specimen: PBMCs or T cells enriched from blood (not recorded which). The CDR3 is CASSQVLANNEQFF. CDR3 nucleotide sequence: TGTGCCAGCAGCCAAGTACTAGCCAACAATGAGCAGTTCTTC.